One and the same sample provided the 7 T cell receptor beta chains below, sequenced in a study of shared T cell receptors in the human thymus. Generated by immunoSEQ multiplex PCR, the TCRdb table keeps only in-frame clones and is missing some. This sample yields 600,000 to 900,000 clones, of which approximately 85% are seen a single time; roughly 0.01% belongs to the top ten. The same specimen was also included in a second study, on human thymus T cells.

Sequencing was done on a sample of thymocytes. The receptors come from a girl under three years old with a congenital heart defect.

V usage is TRBV19 and J usage is TRBJ2-7; 9 bases align to TRBD2. The length of the CDR3 is 16 residues. V was pared by 5 bases and J by 6 bases, with 14 bases of the junction left unmatched. Germline V CDR1 and CDR2: LNHDA, SQIVND (reference sequence). The CDR3, as DNA: TGTGCCAGTAGTCCAGGGGTTGGCGGGGGGGCGGCCGAGCAGTACTTC. This translates into CASSPGVGGGAAEQYF.

This CDR3 reads CASNKREGTGWETQYF. DNA for the CDR3: TGTGCCAGTAATAAAAGGGAAGGGACAGGCTGGGAGACCCAGTACTTC. This chain uses TRBV13 with TRBJ2-5; 8 bases are shared with TRBD1. The CDR3 extends over 16 amino acids. The junction had 17 bases not matched to a gene; V was cut back by 9 bases and J by 5 bases. Germline V gene sequence: CDR1 PRHDT, CDR2 FYEKMQ (reference sequence). The variable domain in full, completed from reference TRBV13 and TRBJ2-5, reads AAGVIQSPRHLIKEKRETATLKCYPIPRHDTVYWYQQGPGQDPQFLISFYEKMQSDKGSIPDRFSAQQFSDYHSELNMSSLELGDSALYFCASNKREGTGWETQYFGPGTRLLVL.

The chain employs TRBV4-3 and TRBJ2-7, with 9 bases lining up with TRBD1. Germline CDR1 reads LGHNA; CDR2 reads YSLEER. J gave up 0 bases and V 1 base, and 7 bases lay outside the gene matches. This CDR3 has 17 residues. As DNA, the CDR3 is TGCGCCAGCAGCCAAGTCTACAGGGGGCAATTCTCCTACGAGCAGTACTTC. Its translation is CASSQVYRGQFSYEQYF.

This clone was seen only once. This chain joins TRBV5-1 and TRBJ1-4; possibly TRBD1 for D (5 bases). CDR1 is SGHRS, CDR2 YFSETQ, per germline. Trimming cost V 6 bases and J 7 bases, with 10 bases left between them. The CDR3 runs 12 residues. The CDR3 reads CASKGQGEKLFF. For the CDR3, the DNA is TGCGCCAGCAAAGGCCAGGGTGAAAAACTGTTTTTT.

This clone appeared once. This chain joins TRBV19 and TRBJ1-1, with 9 bases lining up with TRBD1. The CDR3 is made up of 16 amino acids. Germline values: CDR1 LNHDA, CDR2 SQIVND (reference sequence). After removal of 3 bases from V and 0 bases from J, the junction contained 5 bases not matched to a gene. CDR3 amino acids: CASSMDRGKVNTEAFF. CDR3 sequence (DNA): TGTGCCAGTAGTATGGACAGGGGTAAAGTGAACACTGAAGCTTTCTTT.

In the case of this clone: The same CDR3 can be traced to other DNA sequences in this sample. V and J are TRBV5-1 and TRBJ2-3, with 8 nucleotides matching TRBD2. V was pared by 3 bases and J by 2 bases, with 2 bases of the junction left unmatched. Germline CDR1 SGHRS, CDR2 YFSETQ. The CDR3 totals 14 residues. The CDR3 loop reads CASSSGGATDTQYF. CDR3 in DNA: TGCGCCAGCAGCTCGGGGGGGGCCACAGATACGCAGTATTTT. Full variable domain (rest looked up from reference TRBV5-1 and TRBJ2-3): KAGVTQTPRYLIKTRGQQVTLSCSPISGHRSVSWYQQTPGQGLQFLFEYFSETQRNKGNFPGRFSGRQFSNSRSEMNVSTLELGDSALYLCASSSGGATDTQYFGPGTRLTVL.

The sample holds one count of this clone. The rearrangement uses TRBV19 and TRBJ2-1; D remains unclear. CDR1 is LNHDA, CDR2 SQIVND, per germline (reference sequence). This CDR3 has 16 amino acids. V was pared by 5 bases and J by 6 bases, with 20 bases between. CDR3 loop: CASSLPRFHPPNEQFF. As DNA, the CDR3 is TGTGCCAGTAGTCTACCTAGGTTCCACCCCCCCAATGAGCAGTTCTTC.